These 17 T cell receptor beta chains came from one sample sequenced in a study of beta chain features in type 1 diabetes (dated 2018 in TCRdb). The investigation overall reported the following: Type 1 diabetes patients showed a moderate but significant shortening of TCRB CDR3 length in all four CD4+ subsets.

The library was generated by the immunoSEQ multiplex PCR assay. All of the isolated RNA was reverse transcribed with the High Capacity cDNA Reverse Transcription Kit, so expressed TCRB transcripts were sequenced. As stored in TCRdb, this immuneACCESS dataset retains in-frame rearrangements with V and J assigned. A fraction of the clones does not appear; measured against another copy, unresolved V genes explain less than half of the discrepancy, and the remainder lacks a known reason. The sample records 200,000 to 250,000 clones, roughly 13% of which are singletons. 0.015% to 0.02% of the sample goes to the ten largest clones. The antigens these receptors bind are not known. The sample consisted of naive CD4+ T cells from blood. The sample's cell subset or site label, decoded: true naive CD4+ T cells. The source is a man under 40 with type 1 diabetes.

This chain connects TRBV27 to TRBJ2-1; TRBD2 matches 7 bases. CDR3 length: 15 amino acids. The V gene end was trimmed by 7 bases and the J gene end by 8 bases; junction bases not matched to a gene: 14. Germline V gene lookup returns CDR1 MNHEY and CDR2 SMNVEV (reference sequence). The CDR3: CASTPLGRERHEQFF. The CDR3 coding sequence is TGTGCCAGCACCCCACTCGGGCGGGAGCGACATGAGCAGTTCTTC.

This clone was picked up a small number of times. The rearrangement uses TRBV9 and TRBJ1-6, with D possibly being TRBD1 (5 bases). Trimming left V 4 bases short and J 7 bases short, with 21 bases between. There are 17 residues in the CDR3. Germline V CDR1 and CDR2: SGDLS, YYNGEE. In DNA form, the CDR3 reads TGTGCCAGCAGCACGGGTGGGCAGGGTATTAACAATTCACCCCTCCACTTT. The encoded protein is CASSTGGQGINNSPLHF.

The V gene is TRBV10-3, the J gene TRBJ2-1; D is undetermined. Germline CDR1 reads ENHRY; CDR2 reads SYGVKD. V lost 0 bases and J lost 6, with 3 bases in between. The CDR3 is 12 amino acids. CDR3 DNA: TGTGCCATCAGTGAGTCTCGCAATGAGCAGTTCTTC. Protein: CAISESRNEQFF.

The J gene is TRBJ2-1, the V gene TRBV10-1; 7 positions match TRBD2. The ends lost 5 bases at V and 16 bases at J; junction bases unmatched: 8. The CDR3 spans 11 residues. Germline lookup yields CDR1 WNHNN and CDR2 SYGVQD (reference sequence). The CDR3 DNA reads as TGCGCCAGCAGTACCAGGACTAGGTTTTTCTTC. This codes for CASSTRTRFFF.

The chain joins TRBV5-4 to TRBJ1-5; D possibly corresponds to TRBD1 (5 bases). CDR3 size: 15 residues. The V gene's germline CDR1 is SGHNT and CDR2 YYREEE (reference sequence). V was shortened by 3 bases and J by 0 bases, with 10 bases between the two germline ends. CDR3 protein: CASSWGGVSNQPQHF. The CDR3 nucleotides read TGTGCCAGCAGCTGGGGGGGGGTTAGCAATCAGCCCCAGCATTTT. Using reference TRBV5-4 and TRBJ1-5 for the parts outside the CDR3, the full variable domain is ETGVTQSPTHLIKTRGQQVTLRCSSQSGHNTVSWYQQALGQGPQFIFQYYREEENGRGNFPPRFSGLQFPNYSSELNVNALELDDSALYLCASSWGGVSNQPQHFGDGTRLSIL.

This clone was detected only a few times. The CDR3 DNA reads as TGTGCCAGCAGCTTATCCCAGGACGAGCAGTACTTC. It yields the protein CASSLSQDEQYF. The chain has TRBV7-9 and TRBJ2-7; D is unclear. The germline CDR1 and CDR2 sequences are SEHNR and FQNEAQ (reference sequence). V shed 2 bases and J shed 5 bases, with 7 bases lying between them. The CDR3 has 12 amino acids.

The J gene is TRBJ2-1, the V gene TRBV7-2; no reliable D call. Germline CDR1 SGHTA, CDR2 FQGNSA. V lost 4 bases and J lost 2, with 3 bases in between. The CDR3 runs to 12 residues. The CDR3 is CASSYTYNEQFF. CDR3 nucleotides: TGTGCCAGCAGCTACACCTACAATGAGCAGTTCTTC.

V is TRBV25-1 and J is TRBJ1-4; D is uncertain. Germline CDR1 is MGHDK and CDR2 is SYGVNS. The CDR3 consists of 13 residues. The V end lost 3 bases, the J end lost 8 bases, and 10 bases lay between the germline ends. This chain's CDR3 is CASSDSRGEKLFF. DNA for the CDR3: TGTGCCAGCAGTGACTCCCGGGGAGAAAAACTGTTTTTT. The variable domain in full, with the rest retrieved from reference TRBV25-1 and TRBJ1-4, is EADIYQTPRYLVIGTGKKITLECSQTMGHDKMYWYQQDPGMELHLIHYSYGVNSTEKGDLSSESTVSRIRTEHFPLTLESARPSHTSQYLCASSDSRGEKLFFGSGTQLSVL.

This clone was detected a few times. The chain uses TRBV5-1 and TRBJ2-7; 8 bases are shared with TRBD1. CDR1 is SGHRS, CDR2 YFSETQ, per germline. This CDR3 comprises 16 residues. With 0 bases clipped from V and 5 bases from J, the junction kept 10 bases outside the gene matches. The CDR3 bases are TGCGCCAGCAGCTTGGCCCGCGGACAGGGCGTCAACGAGCAGTACTTC. It is translated as CASSLARGQGVNEQYF.

The rearrangement uses TRBV7-9 and TRBJ1-1, with D perhaps TRBD1 (5 bases). This CDR3 comprises 14 residues. V was shortened by 1 base and J by 5 bases, with 11 bases between the two germline ends. Germline V CDR1 and CDR2: SEHNR, FQNEAQ (reference sequence). The CDR3 region is CASSLGKGWTEAFF. The CDR3, as DNA: TGTGCCAGCAGCTTAGGGAAGGGGTGGACTGAAGCTTTCTTT. The whole variable domain, remainder taken from reference TRBV7-9 and TRBJ1-1, is DTGVSQNPRHKITKRGQNVTFRCDPISEHNRLYWYRQTLGQGPEFLTYFQNEAQLEKSRLLSDRFSAERPKGSFSTLEIQRTEQGDSAMYLCASSLGKGWTEAFFGQGTRLTVV.

This chain connects TRBV6-5 to TRBJ2-7; D is undetermined. Germline CDR1 and CDR2: MNHEY and SVGAGI. Trimming took off 7 bases at V and 4 bases at J, with 14 bases between the two ends. This CDR3 spans 13 amino acids. The CDR3 DNA is TGTGCCAGCACCCCTTATCCCCAGTACGAGCAGTACTTC. It specifies CASTPYPQYEQYF.

The chain is built from TRBV5-4 and TRBJ2-5; 10 bases map to TRBD1. CDR3 size: 14 residues. CDR1 SGHNT and CDR2 YYREEE come from the germline V gene (reference sequence). The ends lost 4 bases at V and 3 bases at J; junction bases unmatched: 3. In nucleotides, the CDR3 is TGTGCCAGCAGCACGACAGGGGGCAAAGAGACCCAGTACTTC. The encoded protein is CASSTTGGKETQYF.

The chain combines TRBV5-4 with TRBJ2-6; unclear D gene. The germline V and J ends were trimmed by 5 bases and 3 bases, with 9 bases remaining between them. Germline V gene lookup returns CDR1 SGHNT and CDR2 YYREEE (reference sequence). This CDR3 contains 14 residues. CDR3 coding DNA: TGTGCCAGCAGAGAGGAATATGGGGCCAACGTCCTGACTTTC. Translating it yields CASREEYGANVLTF.

The chain carries TRBV27 and TRBJ2-5; 8 bases agree with TRBD1. V shed 3 bases and J 4 bases; nucleotides not matched to a gene: 7. Germline V lookup: CDR1 MNHEY, CDR2 SMNVEV (reference sequence). This CDR3 is built from 15 residues. Here the CDR3 reads CASSFRTGFGETQYF. In DNA, the CDR3 is TGTGCCAGCAGTTTCAGGACAGGGTTTGGAGAGACCCAGTACTTC.

This clone turned up a few times. The CDR3 DNA reads TGTGCCAGCAGTCTGACCGCCGGGACAGGGGGAGGCGAGCAGTACTTC. Translation gives CASSLTAGTGGGEQYF. The chain carries TRBV6-6 and TRBJ2-7, with TRBD1 matching 11 bases. The CDR3 is 16 amino acids. Germline V lookup: CDR1 MNHNY, CDR2 SVGAGI (reference sequence). With 5 bases clipped from V and 6 bases from J, the junction kept 12 bases outside the gene matches.

This clone was detected a few times. The chain is built from TRBV30 and TRBJ1-2; 7 bases match TRBD1. This CDR3 has 13 residues. Germline V CDR1 and CDR2: GTSNPN, SVGIG (reference sequence). The ends lost 3 bases at V and 2 bases at J; junction bases unmatched: 3. The CDR3 here is CAWSGTENYGYTF. The CDR3 coding sequence is TGTGCCTGGAGCGGGACAGAAAACTATGGCTACACCTTC.

The V gene is TRBV2, the J gene TRBJ2-5; D is uncertain. Trimming removed 7 bases at V and 4 bases at J, with 16 bases between. Germline V gene sequence: CDR1 SNHLY, CDR2 FYNNEI. CDR3 size: 14 residues. CDR3 in DNA: TGTGCCAGCAAGGTCCTAGTCACGGGAGAGACCCAGTACTTC. Amino acid sequence: CASKVLVTGETQYF. Full variable domain (rest looked up from reference TRBV2 and TRBJ2-5): EPEVTQTPSHQVTQMGQEVILRCVPISNHLYFYWYRQILGQKVEFLVSFYNNEISEKSEIFDDQFSVERPDGSNFTLKIRSTKLEDSAMYFCASKVLVTGETQYFGPGTRLLVL.